Reported below is one T cell receptor beta chain. Antigen unknown. The data were obtained in a study of CXCR3-negative and CXCR3-positive naive CD8 T cells. UMI-labeled 5' RACE yielded the TRB cDNA libraries. TCRdb reprocessed the 5' RACE reads, keeping one entry per CDR3 protein, no DNA. The ten most abundant clones cover 0.4% to 0.5% of a sample with more than 100,000 distinct CDR3 sequences. Germline-derived CDR1 and CDR2 are MNHNY and SVGAGI (reference sequence). CDR3 length equals 17 residues. Study-level points and caveats: Sequencing showed both naive subsets with comparably high diversity, and memory CD8+ cells much lower. Memory cells differed in TRBV-TRBJ usage, but naive CXCR3-negative and CXCR3-positive cells had similar usage. TRB CDR3 hydrophobicity was greater in CXCR3-positive naive cells than in CXCR3-negative naive cells.

Material for sequencing was naive CXCR3+ CD8+ T cells from blood. Subset meaning: CD45RO-CCR7+CD27+CD95- naive CD8+ T cells expressing CXCR3 (TNR3+). The clonotype comes from a human donor in good health. Some clones in this sample may be carry-over from other donors' samples. This rearrangement joins TRBV6-6 to TRBJ1-1; the D call of TRBD1 rests on TCRdb alone, since no DNA is present to check it. Here the CDR3 reads CASSYSPLGHKNTEAFF.